Below are 8 T cell receptor beta chains sequenced from a single sample in a study of T cell responses to AZD1222 COVID-19 vaccine. Repertoires were generated with immunoSEQ multiplex PCR, while TCRdb's copy carries only in-frame clones and drops some. The sample yields approximately 140,000 clones, around 91% seen once. Sequenced material: peripheral blood, taken on day 0 of AZD1222 vaccination. The receptors were gathered from an adult in good health.

This clone was seen just once. The rearrangement uses TRBV12-5 and TRBJ2-3; no clear D gene. Trimming cost V 4 bases and J 2 bases, with 10 bases left between them. The CDR3 contains 14 residues. The V gene's germline CDR1 is LGHNT and CDR2 FRNRAP. CDR3 sequence: CASGSGEPTDTQYF. DNA of the CDR3: TGTGCTAGTGGTTCAGGAGAGCCCACAGATACGCAGTATTTT.

The chain carries TRBV5-6 and TRBJ1-2; D remains ambiguous. This CDR3 region has 15 residues. Germline lookup yields CDR1 SGHDT and CDR2 YYEEEE. The ends were cut back, 4 bases at V and 5 bases at J, with 18 bases in the middle. The CDR3 sequence: CASSEEGSSWYGYTF. In DNA, the CDR3 is TGTGCCAGCAGCGAGGAGGGCAGTTCTTGGTATGGCTACACCTTC.

The rearrangement uses TRBV12-3 or TRBV12-4 and TRBJ1-1, with D tentatively TRBD1 (6 bases). The CDR3 runs 11 residues. The ends were cut back, 2 bases at V and 9 bases at J, with 7 bases in the middle. The CDR3: CASSLTGKAFF. DNA for the CDR3: TGTGCCAGCAGTTTAACAGGGAAAGCTTTCTTT.

The chain is built from TRBV6-6 and TRBJ2-7; no clear D gene. The CDR3 contains 12 residues. The V end was cut by 0 bases, the J end by 4 bases, with 4 bases between. Germline V gene sequence: CDR1 MNHNY, CDR2 SVGAGI (reference sequence). The DNA for the CDR3 is TGTGCCAGCAGTTACTCGAGTTACGAGCAGTACTTC. It encodes CASSYSSYEQYF.

This clone appeared once. The rearrangement links TRBV5-8 to TRBJ2-1; no definite D call. Deletions cut 4 bases from V and 2 bases from J, with 7 bases between. This CDR3 comprises 13 residues. Germline CDR1 and CDR2: SGHTS and YDEGEE. CDR3 sequence: CASSEGPYNEQFF. CDR3 bases: TGTGCCAGCAGCGAAGGGCCCTACAATGAGCAGTTCTTC.

The J gene is TRBJ1-5, the V gene TRBV3-1 (or the pseudogene TRBV3-2); a weak D match, TRBD1 (6 bases). The V gene's germline CDR1 is LGHDT and CDR2 YNNKEL (reference sequence). The V and J ends lost 4 bases and 9 bases respectively, with 13 bases between them. The CDR3 totals 13 residues. In DNA, the CDR3 is TGTGCCAGCAGCCCTCCGGGACAACCGCCCCAGCATTTT. Translation gives CASSPPGQPPQHF.

This clone has more than one count but fewer than ten. This chain joins TRBV7-2 and TRBJ1-4; D not resolved. The CDR3 runs to 14 residues. V gave up 10 bases and J gave up 8 bases, with 20 bases separating them. The germline CDR1 and CDR2 sequences are SGHTA and FQGNSA. CDR3 DNA: TGTGCCACCTCACGGGCGCAAAGAGGAGAAAAACTGTTTTTT. Translated: CATSRAQRGEKLFF.

The rearrangement joins TRBV4-2 to TRBJ2-1; 7 bases are a match to TRBD2. Germline V gene lookup returns CDR1 LGHNA and CDR2 YNFKEQ. V gave up 2 bases and J gave up 12 bases; unmatched junction bases: 13. This CDR3 contains 15 residues. The CDR3 region has the DNA TGTGCCAGCAGCCAAAGGGAGCGGGATGATAGAGGGCAGTTCTTC. Its protein product is CASSQRERDDRGQFF.